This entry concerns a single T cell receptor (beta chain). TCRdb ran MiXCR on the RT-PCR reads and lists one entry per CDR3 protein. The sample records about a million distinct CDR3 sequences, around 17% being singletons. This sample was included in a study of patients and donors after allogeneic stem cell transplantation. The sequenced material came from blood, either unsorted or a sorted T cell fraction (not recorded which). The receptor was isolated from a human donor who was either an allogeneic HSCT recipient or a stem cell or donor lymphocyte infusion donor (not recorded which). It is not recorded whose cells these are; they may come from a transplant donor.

The DNA for the CDR3 is TGTGCCAGCGCCCCTAGCGGGGGGGCCGCCGAGCAGTTCTTC. Its translation: CASAPSGGAAEQFF. The V and J genes are TRBV7-3 and TRBJ2-1, with 12 bases matching TRBD2. The V gene's germline CDR1 is SGHTA and CDR2 FQGTGA. The CDR3 has 14 residues. With 8 bases clipped from V and 10 bases from J, the junction kept 9 bases outside the gene matches.